A single sample is the source of the 7 T cell receptor beta chains below, sequenced in a study of blood T cell repertoires in COVID-19. The method was immunoSEQ multiplex PCR; TCRdb's version includes in-frame clones alone and lacks a portion of them. The sample contains 320,000 or so clones, around 84% of which appear only once. The specimen was PBMCs or T cells enriched from blood (not recorded which). Receptor source: a woman aged 25 to 39 who had been exposed to COVID-19.

The chain links TRBV19 to TRBJ2-1; weak D call: TRBD1 (7 bases). The germline V gene encodes CDR1 LNHDA and CDR2 SQIVND (reference sequence). Trimming took 9 bases from V and 3 from J, leaving 21 bases between them. The CDR3 is 16 residues long. CDR3 residues: CASETGEALSYNEQFF. The CDR3 nucleotides are TGTGCCAGCGAAACAGGGGAGGCGCTAAGCTACAATGAGCAGTTCTTC.

In this sample, this clone turned up once. The chain links TRBV5-6 to TRBJ1-5, with D possibly matching TRBD1 (5 bases). V gave up 2 bases and J gave up 0 bases, with 9 bases separating them. The CDR3 is made up of 15 amino acids. The germline CDR1 and CDR2 sequences are SGHDT and YYEEEE. CDR3 sequence reads: CASSFGAYSNQPQHF. The CDR3 DNA is TGTGCCAGCAGCTTTGGGGCTTATAGCAATCAGCCCCAGCATTTT.

The chain is built from TRBV6-2 or TRBV6-3 and TRBJ2-7; D is ambiguous. Germline lookup yields CDR1 MNHEY and CDR2 SVGEGT. The CDR3 contains 15 residues. Trimming shortened V by 2 bases and J by 2 bases, and 13 bases separated the two germline ends. The CDR3, as DNA: TGTGCCAGCAGTTACACGTCACTGTTCCCCTACGAGCAGTACTTC. It translates to CASSYTSLFPYEQYF.

The chain joins TRBV6-5 to TRBJ1-1, with D hard to call. This CDR3 has 13 residues. V lost 2 bases and J lost 4, with 8 bases in between. In germline, CDR1 is MNHEY, CDR2 SVGAGI. In DNA form, the CDR3 reads TGTGCCAGCAGTTACATGGGGAGCACTGAAGCTTTCTTT. Its protein is CASSYMGSTEAFF.

The rearrangement links TRBV28 to TRBJ2-1, with D unclear. The germline V gene has CDR1 MDHEN and CDR2 SYDVKM. The CDR3 contains 14 residues. Trimming stripped 0 bases from V and 2 bases from J, with 5 bases between. The CDR3 reads CASSLWGAYNEQFF. Written as DNA, the CDR3 is TGTGCCAGCAGTTTATGGGGCGCCTACAATGAGCAGTTCTTC.

V usage is TRBV30 and J usage is TRBJ2-5; D is unclear. Deletions cut 4 bases from V and 5 bases from J, with 17 bases between. This CDR3 has 14 residues. Germline assignment: CDR1 GTSNPN and CDR2 SVGIG (reference sequence). Written as DNA, the CDR3 is TGTGCCTGGACTGTAAGCGAACTGGTGGAGACCCAGTACTTC. Translating it yields CAWTVSELVETQYF.

J is TRBJ1-1 and V is TRBV28; tentatively, D is TRBD1 (6 bases). The V end was cut by 6 bases, the J end by 4 bases, with 12 bases between. Germline-derived CDR1 and CDR2 are MDHEN and SYDVKM. The CDR3 sequence is 13 residues long. The CDR3 sequence: CASRIQGATEAFF. CDR3 coding DNA: TGTGCCAGCAGGATACAGGGAGCCACTGAAGCTTTCTTT.